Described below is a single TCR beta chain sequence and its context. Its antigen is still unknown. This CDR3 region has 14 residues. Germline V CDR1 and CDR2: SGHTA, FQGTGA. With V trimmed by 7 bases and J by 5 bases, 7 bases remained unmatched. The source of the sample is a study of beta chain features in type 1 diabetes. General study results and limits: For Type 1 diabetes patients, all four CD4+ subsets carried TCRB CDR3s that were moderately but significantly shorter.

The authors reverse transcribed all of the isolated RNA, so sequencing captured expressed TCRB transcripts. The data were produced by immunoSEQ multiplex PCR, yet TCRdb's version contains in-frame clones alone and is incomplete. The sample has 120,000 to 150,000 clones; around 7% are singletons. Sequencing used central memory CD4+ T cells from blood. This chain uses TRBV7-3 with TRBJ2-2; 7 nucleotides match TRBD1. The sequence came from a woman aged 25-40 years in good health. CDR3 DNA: TGTGCCAGCACTCCGGGACAGCAGACCGGGGAGCTGTTTTTT. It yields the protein CASTPGQQTGELFF.